Below are 30 T cell receptor beta chains sequenced from a single sample in a study of blood T cell repertoires in COVID-19. Using immunoSEQ multiplex PCR, the repertoire was profiled, and TCRdb retains in-frame clones only, with some absent. The table records about 300,000 clones, approximately 90% of them present only once. Material for sequencing was peripheral blood. The receptor source for this set is a woman in her twenties or thirties who had recovered from COVID-19.

This clone appeared once. The gene calls are TRBV11-2 and TRBJ2-5, with 7 nucleotides matching TRBD2. V lost 3 bases to trimming and J lost 5 bases; unmatched junction nucleotides: 9. Looked up from germline, CDR1 is SGHAT and CDR2 is FQNNGV. This CDR3 contains 15 residues. In DNA, the CDR3 is TGTGCCAGCAGCTTCGAAGCAGCGGGGTGGGAGACCCAGTACTTC. Translation gives CASSFEAAGWETQYF.

This clone was seen more than once but under ten times. The CDR3 sequence is CASSVTSGGVETQYF. DNA of the CDR3: TGTGCCAGCAGCGTAACTAGCGGGGGGGTAGAGACCCAGTACTTC. The chain carries TRBV9 and TRBJ2-5, with 13 bases aligning to TRBD2. V gave up 1 base and J gave up 4 bases; unmatched junction bases: 1. Germline V lookup: CDR1 SGDLS, CDR2 YYNGEE. The CDR3 consists of 15 residues.

This clone was seen a handful of times. The chain joins TRBV12-5 to TRBJ1-2, with 9 bases fitting TRBD1. The trim removed 3 bases at V and 6 bases at J, leaving 5 bases unmatched. This CDR3 comprises 14 residues. CDR1 LGHNT and CDR2 FRNRAP come from the germline V gene. The CDR3 sequence is CASGLQGAENGYTF. The CDR3 DNA follows: TGTGCTAGTGGTTTACAGGGGGCAGAAAATGGCTACACCTTC.

This clone showed up just once. The chain is built from TRBV2 and TRBJ1-3; 8 positions match TRBD1. The CDR3 length is 14 residues. Trimming cost V 6 bases and J 1 base; bases outside gene matches: 2. The germline V gene encodes CDR1 SNHLY and CDR2 FYNNEI. The CDR3 sequence: CASSQGASGNTIYF. The CDR3 region has the DNA TGTGCCAGCAGCCAGGGGGCGTCTGGAAACACCATATATTTT.

This chain uses TRBV9 with TRBJ1-1; D not certain. Germline V lookup: CDR1 SGDLS, CDR2 YYNGEE. This CDR3 contains 13 residues. With 0 bases removed from V and 7 bases from J, the gap between germline ends came to 10 bases. CDR3 nucleotide sequence: TGTGCCAGCAGCGTAGGAAGTGCCAGTGAAGCTTTCTTT. Translated: CASSVGSASEAFF.

This chain joins TRBV5-4 and TRBJ2-1; TRBD2 matches at 7 bases. The CDR3 is made up of 14 amino acids. Losses at the gene ends were 3 bases for V and 7 bases for J; bases not matched to a gene: 7. Per germline, CDR1 SGHNT and CDR2 YYREEE (reference sequence). DNA for the CDR3: TGTGCCAGCAGCTCACAGACTAGCACTAATGAGCAGTTCTTC. Residues: CASSSQTSTNEQFF. Filled out from reference TRBV5-4 and TRBJ2-1, the complete variable domain reads ETGVTQSPTHLIKTRGQQVTLRCSSQSGHNTVSWYQQALGQGPQFIFQYYREEENGRGNFPPRFSGLQFPNYSSELNVNALELDDSALYLCASSSQTSTNEQFFGPGTRLTVL.

The V call is TRBV24-1, the J call TRBJ2-3; 7 bases match TRBD1. CDR1 is KGHDR and CDR2 is SFDVKD in the germline V gene. The CDR3 runs 15 residues. V was clipped by 5 bases and J by 0 bases; unmatched bases: 4. Here the CDR3 reads CATSGRGPSTDTQYF. The CDR3 DNA sequence: TGTGCCACCAGTGGTAGGGGGCCGAGCACAGATACGCAGTATTTT.

CDR3 DNA sequence: TGTGCCAGCAGTGACGGCTACAATGAGCAGTTCTTC. This translates into CASSDGYNEQFF. The rearrangement joins TRBV2 to TRBJ2-1; D unresolved. Germline V gives CDR1 SNHLY, CDR2 FYNNEI. The CDR3 is 12 residues long. The ends were cut back, 3 bases at V and 3 bases at J, with 3 bases in the middle.

V and J are TRBV4-2 and TRBJ1-1; 7 nucleotides line up with TRBD1. The length of the CDR3 is 18 residues. V lost 1 base and J lost 2; bases outside the gene matches: 13. Germline V lookup: CDR1 LGHNA, CDR2 YNFKEQ. The CDR3 DNA sequence: TGTGCCAGCAGCCAAGTGAAAAGAGGAACAGGGGAAAACACTGAAGCTTTCTTT. Its protein product is CASSQVKRGTGENTEAFF.

The chain uses TRBV6-1 and TRBJ1-6; D is unresolved. With 1 base removed from V and 6 bases from J, the gap between germline ends came to 10 bases. The CDR3 extends over 15 amino acids. The germline CDR1 and CDR2 sequences are MNHNS and SASEGT. The CDR3 DNA reads as TGTGCCAGCAGTGAAGTCACAGCCACTAATTCACCCCTCCACTTT. This gives the protein CASSEVTATNSPLHF.

The CDR3 sequence is CASSPGSYNEQFF. The CDR3 nucleotides are TGTGCCAGCAGCCCAGGATCCTACAATGAGCAGTTCTTC. This chain connects TRBV7-8 to TRBJ2-1; unclear D gene. The CDR3 has 13 amino acids. Trimming took off 5 bases at V and 1 base at J, with 6 bases between the two ends. In germline, CDR1 is SGHVS, CDR2 FQNEAQ.

The rearrangement links TRBV5-1 to TRBJ2-3; unclear D gene. Trimming removed 1 base at V and 4 bases at J, with 4 bases between. Germline values: CDR1 SGHRS, CDR2 YFSETQ. This CDR3 has 12 amino acids. The CDR3, as DNA: TGCGCCAGCAGCTTGACACCAGATACGCAGTATTTT. Protein sequence: CASSLTPDTQYF.

The rearrangement links TRBV12-5 to TRBJ2-2; 12 bases are a match to TRBD1. V was clipped by 2 bases and J by 7 bases; unmatched bases: 8. The CDR3 is 17 amino acids. The germline gives CDR1 LGHNT, CDR2 FRNRAP. The CDR3 DNA reads TGTGCTAGTGGTTTGACAAGGGACAGGGGGCATATCGGGGAGCTGTTTTTT. The encoded protein is CASGLTRDRGHIGELFF.

This chain's CDR3 is CASSVEDSAYEQYF. The CDR3, as DNA: TGTGCCAGCAGCGTAGAGGACAGCGCCTACGAGCAGTACTTC. The chain employs TRBV9 and TRBJ2-7, with a possible D match to TRBD1 (6 bases). Germline CDR1 SGDLS, CDR2 YYNGEE. V was trimmed by 0 bases and J by 2 bases, leaving 9 bases between them. The CDR3 sequence is 14 residues long.

This clone appeared a few times. This sequence joins TRBV5-1 and TRBJ1-2; 10 nucleotides align to TRBD1. The trim removed 5 bases at V and 7 bases at J, leaving 11 bases unmatched. The germline V gene encodes CDR1 SGHRS and CDR2 YFSETQ. The CDR3 length is 15 residues. The chain's CDR3 is CASREPGTGVSGYTF. In DNA form, the CDR3 reads TGCGCCAGCAGGGAACCCGGGACAGGGGTTTCTGGCTACACCTTC.

The V call is TRBV12-3 or TRBV12-4, the J call TRBJ2-7, with D maybe TRBD2 (5 bases). Trimming stripped 6 bases from V and 5 bases from J, with 14 bases between. This CDR3 is 13 amino acids long. The DNA for the CDR3 is TGTGCCAGCAGCCCAACCTCGGGAAACGAGCAGTACTTC. This codes for CASSPTSGNEQYF.

CDR3 protein: CASTFWGQREKLFF. The CDR3 region has the DNA TGTGCCAGCACCTTCTGGGGGCAGCGTGAAAAACTGTTTTTT. The chain has TRBV5-5 and TRBJ1-4; D might be TRBD1 (6 bases). This CDR3 region has 14 residues. Per germline, CDR1 SGHKS and CDR2 YYEKEE (reference sequence). V was shortened by 6 bases and J by 7 bases, with 16 bases between the two germline ends.

The chain carries TRBV20-1 and TRBJ2-5; TRBD2 matches at 9 bases. Trimming cost V 3 bases and J 2 bases; bases outside gene matches: 10. The CDR3 consists of 16 residues. Germline V gene data show CDR1 as DFQATT and CDR2 as SNEGSKA (reference sequence). For the CDR3, the DNA is TGCAGTGCTAGTCCCGGGCAAGCGGGGGGTCAAGAGACCCAGTACTTC. Amino acids: CSASPGQAGGQETQYF.

The rearrangement uses TRBV21-1 and TRBJ1-4; TRBD1, the D gene given by the table, was not confirmed from the DNA. TRBV21-1 is classified as a pseudogene. The CDR3 totals 13 residues. DNA for the CDR3: TGTGCCAGCGAAGACAGGTTCACCGGAAAACTGTTTTTT. Encoded protein: CASEDRFTGKLFF.

The rearrangement uses TRBV19 and TRBJ1-5; 8 bases fit TRBD1. The CDR3 spans 14 residues. After removal of 6 bases from V and 6 bases from J, the junction contained 7 bases not matched to a gene. Germline-derived CDR1 and CDR2 are LNHDA and SQIVND (reference sequence). The CDR3 sequence: CASRGQVNAQPQHF. The CDR3 DNA is TGTGCCAGTAGGGGACAGGTGAACGCTCAGCCCCAGCATTTT. The full variable domain, with the rest looked up from reference TRBV19 and TRBJ1-5, is DGGITQSPKYLFRKEGQNVTLSCEQNLNHDAMYWYRQDPGQGLRLIYYSQIVNDFQKGDIAEGYSVSREKKESFPLTVTSAQKNPTAFYLCASRGQVNAQPQHFGDGTRLSIL.

The chain joins TRBV9 to TRBJ1-1, with D possibly matching TRBD1 (5 bases). This CDR3 spans 14 amino acids. Germline V gives CDR1 SGDLS, CDR2 YYNGEE. Trimming removed 6 bases from V and 3 bases from J, with 15 bases in between. The CDR3 protein is CASMGGGGHTEAFF. The DNA for the CDR3 is TGTGCCAGCATGGGCGGGGGTGGTCACACTGAAGCTTTCTTT.

This clone showed up just a few times. The chain is built from TRBV7-8 and TRBJ2-5; tentative D call: TRBD1 (5 bases). The CDR3 has 14 amino acids. V lost 4 bases and J 1 base, leaving 10 bases between the germline ends. CDR1 is SGHVS and CDR2 is FQNEAQ in the germline V gene. The CDR3 spells CASSSRQTQETQYF. CDR3 in DNA: TGTGCCAGCAGCTCCCGACAGACCCAAGAGACCCAGTACTTC.

This chain connects TRBV15 to TRBJ1-4, with D maybe TRBD1 (6 bases). The CDR3 extends over 17 amino acids. Germline V gene data show CDR1 as LNHNV and CDR2 as YYDKDF (reference sequence). With 1 base removed from V and 1 base from J, the gap between germline ends came to 13 bases. CDR3 coding DNA: TGTGCCACCAGCAGAGCAGGGGTTCGGGAAACTAATGAAAAACTGTTTTTT. Its protein product is CATSRAGVRETNEKLFF.

The V and J genes are TRBV7-8 and TRBJ1-2; no firm D call. In germline, CDR1 is SGHVS, CDR2 FQNEAQ. This CDR3 comprises 16 residues. V was pared by 6 bases and J by 5 bases, with 22 bases between. The CDR3 DNA is TGTGCCAGCAGTCCGGTCGGCGCTTGGAGTTATTATGGCTACACCTTC. Amino acids: CASSPVGAWSYYGYTF. Using reference TRBV7-8 and TRBJ1-2 for the parts outside the CDR3, the full variable domain is GAGVSQSPRYKVAKRGQDVALRCDPISGHVSLFWYQQALGQGPEFLTYFQNEAQLDKSGLPSDRFFAERPEGSVSTLKIQRTQQEDSAVYLCASSPVGAWSYYGYTFGSGTRLTVV.

The chain recombines TRBV18 with TRBJ2-7, with 8 bases lining up with TRBD2. The V gene's germline CDR1 is KGHSH and CDR2 LQKENI. J lost 5 bases, V lost 6 bases, and 15 bases had no gene match. CDR3 length: 16 residues. This CDR3 reads CASSAGVAGGLNEQYF. The CDR3 DNA follows: TGTGCCAGCTCCGCGGGGGTTGCGGGGGGTCTCAACGAGCAGTACTTC.

The genes are TRBV30 and TRBJ2-1; 9 nucleotides line up with TRBD2. There are 16 residues in the CDR3. V trimming: 3 bases; J trimming: 4 bases; junction bases outside the gene matches: 10. Germline V gene data show CDR1 as GTSNPN and CDR2 as SVGIG (reference sequence). The CDR3 coding sequence is TGTGCCTGGAGCGTGCGTCTAGCGGGGATTTACAATGAGCAGTTCTTC. This codes for CAWSVRLAGIYNEQFF.

The chain employs TRBV4-3 and TRBJ2-3, with D unclear. CDR3 length equals 13 residues. Trimming removed 1 base at V and 4 bases at J, with 6 bases between. Looked up from germline, CDR1 is LGHNA and CDR2 is YSLEER. The DNA of the CDR3 is TGCGCCAGCAGCCAAGTGGCTGCAGATACGCAGTATTTT. Protein product: CASSQVAADTQYF.

V is TRBV30 and J is TRBJ1-2; D may be TRBD1 (5 bases). This CDR3 region has 12 residues. Looked up from germline, CDR1 is GTSNPN and CDR2 is SVGIG (reference sequence). V was trimmed by 1 base and J by 5 bases, leaving 8 bases between them. As DNA, the CDR3 is TGTGCCTGGAGTGAAAGACAGTATGGCTACACCTTC. This codes for CAWSERQYGYTF. The whole variable domain, filled in from reference TRBV30 and TRBJ1-2, reads SQTIHQWPATLVQPVGSPLSLECTVEGTSNPNLYWYRQAAGRGLQLLFYSVGIGQISSEVPQNLSASRPQDRQFILSSKKLLLSDSGFYLCAWSERQYGYTFGSGTRLTVV.

The chain joins TRBV2 to TRBJ1-2; D remains ambiguous. The germline CDR1 and CDR2 sequences are SNHLY and FYNNEI. This CDR3 is built from 12 residues. Trimming pared 7 bases from V and 0 bases from J, leaving 6 bases between. The CDR3 DNA is TGTGCCAGCAACACAGCTAACTATGGCTACACCTTC. This sequence encodes CASNTANYGYTF.

The chain is built from TRBV5-4 and TRBJ1-1, with D perhaps TRBD1 (6 bases). The length of the CDR3 is 15 residues. CDR1 is SGHNT and CDR2 is YYREEE in the germline V gene (reference sequence). Trimming left V 0 bases short and J 4 bases short, with 13 bases between. The CDR3 nucleotides read TGTGCCAGCAGCTTGGAAGGGGGTCGAAGCACTGAAGCTTTCTTT. The encoded protein is CASSLEGGRSTEAFF.